The rows below give T cell receptor beta chains drawn from one sample of a study of Ad26.COV2.S vaccination and SARS-CoV-2 variants. Method: immunoSEQ multiplex PCR; TCRdb's copy keeps in-frame clones and lacks some. The sample has 300,000 to 450,000 clones, about 91% seen once; the top ten hold around 4%. The starting material was peripheral blood, obtained after recovery from COVID-19. Receptors originate from a human donor who had recovered from COVID-19. Both conserved end residues are part of each CDR3. Fields, in order: J gene, clone size, D gene, V gene, CDR3 DNA, CDR3 protein. A D gene is named only where the DNA matches it firmly. Only some rows state a clone size, as once, few, many or a class for expanded clones.

j_call: TRBJ1-6
clone_size: NA
d_call: TRBD1
v_call: TRBV19
cdr3_nt: TGTGCCAGTAGTATAGGAAGGGGGACAGGGGAATCACCCCTCCACTTT
cdr3_aa: CASSIGRGTGESPLHF

j_call: TRBJ2-7
clone_size: NA
d_call: TRBD1
v_call: TRBV4-2
cdr3_nt: TGTGCCAGCAGCCAAGCAGACAGGGTGTCGTACGAGCAGTACTTC
cdr3_aa: CASSQADRVSYEQYF

j_call: TRBJ2-3
clone_size: NA
d_call: NA
v_call: TRBV13
cdr3_nt: TGTGCCAGCAGCACCTCCGGACTGGGTCCCACAGATACGCAGTATTTT
cdr3_aa: CASSTSGLGPTDTQYF

j_call: TRBJ1-2
clone_size: NA
d_call: TRBD1
v_call: TRBV13
cdr3_nt: TGTGCCAGCAGCTTTGGACAGGGGTCTACTAACTATGGCTACACCTTC
cdr3_aa: CASSFGQGSTNYGYTF

j_call: TRBJ1-1
clone_size: NA
d_call: TRBD1
v_call: TRBV4-1
cdr3_nt: TGCGCCAGCAGCGACCGAAACTGGGGGCAGGGGGGCACTGAAGCTTTCTTT
cdr3_aa: CASSDRNWGQGGTEAFF

j_call: TRBJ1-1
clone_size: NA
d_call: NA
v_call: TRBV6-5
cdr3_nt: TGTGCCAGCAGTACAATACAGGCGGAACTGGGTTATGGTTTCTTT
cdr3_aa: CASSTIQAELGYGFF

j_call: TRBJ1-5
clone_size: NA
d_call: NA
v_call: TRBV12-3/TRBV12-4
cdr3_nt: TGTGCCAGCAGCCGTAGTGGGGGCCAGCATTTT
cdr3_aa: CASSRSGGQHF

j_call: TRBJ2-1
clone_size: NA
d_call: TRBD1
v_call: TRBV6-5
cdr3_nt: TGTGCCAGCGGCCTGACAGGGGGCGTTGACAATGAGCAGTTCTTC
cdr3_aa: CASGLTGGVDNEQFF

j_call: TRBJ2-5
clone_size: NA
d_call: NA
v_call: TRBV29-1
cdr3_nt: TGCAGCGTTGAAAAAACGGGACTGAACCTTGAGACCCAGTACTTC
cdr3_aa: CSVEKTGLNLETQYF

j_call: TRBJ2-2
clone_size: NA
d_call: NA
v_call: TRBV4-3
cdr3_nt: TGCGCCAGCAGCCACGGCCTACTTACCGGGGAGCTGTTTTTT
cdr3_aa: CASSHGLLTGELFF

j_call: TRBJ2-7
clone_size: once
d_call: NA
v_call: TRBV19
cdr3_nt: TGTGCCAGTAGTATAGTCGGGAACTCCTACGAGCAGTACTTC
cdr3_aa: CASSIVGNSYEQYF

j_call: TRBJ1-2
clone_size: few
d_call: NA
v_call: TRBV29-1
cdr3_nt: TGCAGCGCTAGGACCACCGCTAACTATGGCTACACCTTC
cdr3_aa: CSARTTANYGYTF

j_call: TRBJ1-6
clone_size: NA
d_call: NA
v_call: TRBV2
cdr3_nt: TGTGCCAGCAGTACCCTACAGGGCCCATATTCACCCCTCCACTTT
cdr3_aa: CASSTLQGPYSPLHF

j_call: TRBJ2-1
clone_size: NA
d_call: TRBD1
v_call: TRBV7-3
cdr3_nt: TGTGCCAGCAGCCCGAGTCCCGGGACAGTTAGGGCTTCTAGGAATGAGCAGTTCTTC
cdr3_aa: CASSPSPGTVRASRNEQFF

j_call: TRBJ1-4
clone_size: NA
d_call: TRBD1
v_call: TRBV5-1
cdr3_nt: TGCGCCAGCAGCCCCGGACAGGACAGAGAAAAACTGTTTTTT
cdr3_aa: CASSPGQDREKLFF

j_call: TRBJ2-1
clone_size: NA
d_call: NA
v_call: TRBV4-1
cdr3_nt: TGCGCCAGCAGCCAAGTGGAGCGTGTAGAAAGTGAGCAGTTCTTC
cdr3_aa: CASSQVERVESEQFF

j_call: TRBJ1-2
clone_size: NA
d_call: TRBD1
v_call: TRBV19
cdr3_nt: TGTGCCAGTAGTGACCCGGACAGGGGGCGCAACTATGGCTACACCTTC
cdr3_aa: CASSDPDRGRNYGYTF

j_call: TRBJ1-1
clone_size: NA
d_call: NA
v_call: TRBV12-3/TRBV12-4
cdr3_nt: TGTGCCAGCAGTTTTGGTCTGAGCACTGAAGCTTTCTTT
cdr3_aa: CASSFGLSTEAFF

j_call: TRBJ1-6
clone_size: NA
d_call: TRBD1
v_call: TRBV28
cdr3_nt: TGTGCCAGCAGCCCGGGACAGGGAGGATGGAGTTCACCCCTCCACTTT
cdr3_aa: CASSPGQGGWSSPLHF

j_call: TRBJ1-1
clone_size: NA
d_call: NA
v_call: TRBV12-5
cdr3_nt: TGTGCTAGTGGTTTGGCAGGGGTTGCCTGGAACACTGAAGCTTTCTTT
cdr3_aa: CASGLAGVAWNTEAFF

j_call: TRBJ2-2
clone_size: NA
d_call: NA
v_call: TRBV7-3
cdr3_nt: TGTGCCAGCAGCCCCAGGGAAGGCGGGGAGCTGTTTTTT
cdr3_aa: CASSPREGGELFF

j_call: TRBJ1-5
clone_size: NA
d_call: NA
v_call: TRBV6-2/TRBV6-3
cdr3_nt: TGTGCCAGCAGTTACATATCAGGTCAGCCCCAGCATTTT
cdr3_aa: CASSYISGQPQHF

j_call: TRBJ2-1
clone_size: NA
d_call: NA
v_call: TRBV7-2
cdr3_nt: TGTGCCAGCAGCTTCCCAGGGACGGACAATGAGCAGTTCTTC
cdr3_aa: CASSFPGTDNEQFF

j_call: TRBJ1-1
clone_size: NA
d_call: NA
v_call: TRBV6-5
cdr3_nt: TGTGCCAGCTTCTTAGGGACGTACAACACTGAAGCTTTCTTT
cdr3_aa: CASFLGTYNTEAFF

j_call: TRBJ1-2
clone_size: NA
d_call: NA
v_call: TRBV12-5
cdr3_nt: TGTGCTAGTGGTTTGTTTTTTCGAGGCGTGTCCAAGCATGGCTACACCTTC
cdr3_aa: CASGLFFRGVSKHGYTF

j_call: TRBJ2-7
clone_size: once
d_call: NA
v_call: TRBV2
cdr3_nt: TGTGCCAGCAGCGGAACAGGGTGGGCCGAGCAGTACTTC
cdr3_aa: CASSGTGWAEQYF

j_call: TRBJ1-5
clone_size: NA
d_call: NA
v_call: TRBV7-8
cdr3_nt: TGTGCCAGCACCCAAGGGGGAGGGAGTCAGCCCCAGCATTTT
cdr3_aa: CASTQGGGSQPQHF

j_call: TRBJ2-1
clone_size: NA
d_call: NA
v_call: TRBV6-4
cdr3_nt: TGTGCCAGCAGTGACGGTTGGGGGGTTGAGCAGTTCTTC
cdr3_aa: CASSDGWGVEQFF

j_call: TRBJ2-5
clone_size: NA
d_call: TRBD1
v_call: TRBV11-2
cdr3_nt: TGTGCCAGCAGCTTAGTGCCCCAGGTGGACAGGGGGCTAGAGACCCAGTACTTC
cdr3_aa: CASSLVPQVDRGLETQYF

j_call: TRBJ2-7
clone_size: NA
d_call: TRBD2
v_call: TRBV27
cdr3_nt: TGTGCCAGCAGCCTCAGCGGGGCATCCTACGAGCAGTACTTC
cdr3_aa: CASSLSGASYEQYF

j_call: TRBJ1-5
clone_size: few
d_call: NA
v_call: TRBV7-8
cdr3_nt: TGTGCCAGCAGCTTAGCGCGGATTCAGCCCCAGCATTTT
cdr3_aa: CASSLARIQPQHF

j_call: TRBJ2-7
clone_size: NA
d_call: NA
v_call: TRBV5-1
cdr3_nt: TGCGCCAGCAGCGCAATAACAGAGTCCTACGAGCAGTACTTC
cdr3_aa: CASSAITESYEQYF

j_call: TRBJ1-2
clone_size: NA
d_call: TRBD1
v_call: TRBV9
cdr3_nt: TGTGCCAGCAGCGCCCGACAGGGTGGCTATGGCTACACCTTC
cdr3_aa: CASSARQGGYGYTF

j_call: TRBJ1-1
clone_size: NA
d_call: TRBD1
v_call: TRBV6-4
cdr3_nt: TGTGCCAGCAGTGGGGGAGAGGGGGCCGAAGCTTTCTTT
cdr3_aa: CASSGGEGAEAFF

j_call: TRBJ1-1
clone_size: once
d_call: NA
v_call: TRBV12-3/TRBV12-4
cdr3_nt: TGTGCCAGCAGCTACGAGGCAGCCAGTGAAGCTTTCTTT
cdr3_aa: CASSYEAASEAFF

j_call: TRBJ1-3
clone_size: NA
d_call: NA
v_call: TRBV27
cdr3_nt: TGTGCCAGCAGTCCCAGCATCTCTGGAAACACCATATATTTT
cdr3_aa: CASSPSISGNTIYF

j_call: TRBJ1-6
clone_size: NA
d_call: NA
v_call: TRBV6-1
cdr3_nt: TGTGCCAGCAGTGAAGACGGGGGTTATAATTCACCCCTCCACTTT
cdr3_aa: CASSEDGGYNSPLHF

j_call: TRBJ2-5
clone_size: NA
d_call: NA
v_call: TRBV10-2
cdr3_nt: TGCGCCAGCAGTGGGGGGCAACGGGAGACCCAGTACTTC
cdr3_aa: CASSGGQRETQYF

j_call: TRBJ1-4
clone_size: NA
d_call: TRBD1
v_call: TRBV6-1
cdr3_nt: TGTGCCAGCAGTGAAGGAGGGAGGGGGCTACAGGAAAAACTGTTTTTT
cdr3_aa: CASSEGGRGLQEKLFF

j_call: TRBJ1-5
clone_size: NA
d_call: TRBD1
v_call: TRBV5-6
cdr3_nt: TGTGCCAGCAGCGGACAGGGGGAGTATAGCAATCAGCCCCAGCATTTT
cdr3_aa: CASSGQGEYSNQPQHF

j_call: TRBJ2-2
clone_size: NA
d_call: TRBD2
v_call: TRBV4-1
cdr3_nt: TGCGCCAGCAGCCAAGAGAGCGGGGGCGCGGGCACCGGGGAGCTGTTTTTT
cdr3_aa: CASSQESGGAGTGELFF

j_call: TRBJ1-2
clone_size: NA
d_call: TRBD1
v_call: TRBV25-1
cdr3_nt: TGTGCCAGCAACTCGGACAGGGGGCATGGCTACACCTTC
cdr3_aa: CASNSDRGHGYTF

j_call: TRBJ1-1
clone_size: NA
d_call: NA
v_call: TRBV7-8
cdr3_nt: TGTGCCAGCAGCAAACAGGTATTCGAGGCTACTGAAGCTTTCTTT
cdr3_aa: CASSKQVFEATEAFF

j_call: TRBJ1-2
clone_size: once
d_call: NA
v_call: TRBV5-5
cdr3_nt: TGTGCCAGCAGCTTGGTTACTGGCTACACCTTC
cdr3_aa: CASSLVTGYTF

j_call: TRBJ1-4
clone_size: NA
d_call: NA
v_call: TRBV6-5
cdr3_nt: TGTGCCAGCAGTTACTCAAGAACTAATGAAAAACTGTTTTTT
cdr3_aa: CASSYSRTNEKLFF

j_call: TRBJ1-1
clone_size: NA
d_call: NA
v_call: TRBV10-2
cdr3_nt: TGCGCCAGCAGGGGGACATCTTACACTGAAGCTTTCTTT
cdr3_aa: CASRGTSYTEAFF

j_call: TRBJ1-1
clone_size: NA
d_call: NA
v_call: TRBV19
cdr3_nt: TGTGCCAGTAGATCAGAGGGTGCGTACACTGAAGCTTTCTTT
cdr3_aa: CASRSEGAYTEAFF

j_call: TRBJ1-2
clone_size: NA
d_call: NA
v_call: TRBV5-4
cdr3_nt: TGTGCCAGCAGCTCGGGTGGGACGGAGAACTATGGCTACACCTTC
cdr3_aa: CASSSGGTENYGYTF